One sample yielded the 10 T cell receptor beta chains listed below, sequenced in a study of blood T cells in healthy people across ages. A J-beta primer mix and a sample-barcoded 5' primer were used in a second PCR of roughly 6 to 12 cycles. Each CDR3 protein gets one entry after TCRdb re-called the 5' RACE reads with MiXCR. The sample has hundreds of thousands of distinct CDR3 sequences, about 49% seen once. The source material was blood. The source is a man aged 60 to 69 in good health.

This sequence joins TRBV5-1 and TRBJ2-3; D is unresolved. There are 16 residues in the CDR3. Deletions cut 1 base from V and 4 bases from J, with 16 bases between. The germline CDR1 and CDR2 sequences are SGHRS and YFSETQ. DNA of the CDR3: TGCGCCAGCAGCTTGTCCCCATCACCAGGCGCAGATACGCAGTATTTT. Translation gives CASSLSPSPGADTQYF.

The chain recombines TRBV10-2 with TRBJ2-1, with TRBD1 matching over 7 bases. The V gene end was trimmed by 0 bases and the J gene end by 7 bases; junction bases not matched to a gene: 0. The CDR3 runs 13 residues. Germline V gene sequence: CDR1 WSHSY, CDR2 SAAADI. CDR3 in amino acids: CASSESRGNEQFF. DNA of the CDR3: TGCGCCAGCAGTGAGTCCAGGGGGAATGAGCAGTTCTTC.

This clonotype has just a few counts. The chain employs TRBV6-1 and TRBJ2-3; 8 bases are shared with TRBD2. Looked up from germline, CDR1 is MNHNS and CDR2 is SASEGT. There are 14 residues in the CDR3. V shed 3 bases, J shed 2 bases, and the junction held 1 base outside the gene matches. The CDR3 protein is CASSERGDTDTQYF. The CDR3 nucleotides are TGTGCCAGCAGTGAGCGGGGGGACACAGATACGCAGTATTTT.

This rearrangement joins TRBV27 to TRBJ1-6, with D perhaps TRBD1 (6 bases). The CDR3 is made up of 17 amino acids. Germline loops: CDR1 MNHEY, CDR2 SMNVEV (reference sequence). V shed 6 bases and J shed 10 bases, with 25 bases lying between them. CDR3 in DNA: TGTGCCAGCAGGGGGGGGCAGGGGCGGGCTAAGTGGTCACCCCTCCACTTT. This gives the protein CASRGGQGRAKWSPLHF.

This chain joins TRBV3-1 and TRBJ2-3; D uncertain. V lost 11 bases and J lost 0, with 12 bases in between. Germline CDR1 and CDR2: LGHDT and YNNKEL (reference sequence). The CDR3 has 13 residues. This CDR3 reads CAVSQPSTDTQYF. In DNA form, the CDR3 reads TGTGCCGTGTCACAACCGAGCACAGATACGCAGTATTTT.

V is TRBV5-1 and J is TRBJ2-7, with D perhaps TRBD1 or TRBD2 (6 bases each). This CDR3 is built from 12 residues. V was trimmed by 4 bases and J by 6 bases, leaving 11 bases between them. Germline V gene data show CDR1 as SGHRS and CDR2 as YFSETQ. The CDR3 here is CASSLPGAEQYF. DNA for the CDR3: TGCGCCAGCAGCCTGCCGGGGGCCGAGCAGTACTTC.

This clonotype was detected only a few times. The rearrangement links TRBV29-1 to TRBJ1-4; D not resolved. Germline V gene sequence: CDR1 SQVTM, CDR2 ANQGSEA. The V and J ends lost 5 bases and 4 bases respectively, with 8 bases between them. The CDR3 is 12 amino acids. The CDR3 protein is CSVWLINEKLFF. The CDR3 nucleotides are TGCAGCGTTTGGCTCATTAATGAAAAACTGTTTTTT.

V is TRBV27 and J is TRBJ2-3; D may be TRBD2 (5 bases). The CDR3 is 14 residues long. Trimming removed 6 bases at V and 14 bases at J, with 24 bases between. Germline assignment: CDR1 MNHEY and CDR2 SMNVEV (reference sequence). CDR3 residues: CASSTPTGSSRAYF. The CDR3 DNA reads as TGTGCCAGCAGCACTCCCACGGGAAGTTCTCGCGCGTATTTT.

J is TRBJ2-1 and V is TRBV10-3; 9 bases match TRBD2. The CDR3 consists of 15 residues. Germline V gene data show CDR1 as ENHRY and CDR2 as SYGVKD. V shed 3 bases and J 7 bases; nucleotides not matched to a gene: 7. The CDR3 is CAISEGSGSINEQFF. CDR3 sequence (DNA): TGTGCCATCAGTGAAGGTAGCGGGAGTATTAATGAGCAGTTCTTC.

The chain joins TRBV20-1 to TRBJ2-1; D assignment may be TRBD1 or TRBD2 (6 bases each). Germline V gives CDR1 DFQATT, CDR2 SNEGSKA (reference sequence). Trimming removed 0 bases from V and 3 bases from J, with 12 bases in between. The CDR3 is made up of 15 amino acids. The CDR3 DNA reads TGCAGTGCTAGAGATCTGGGGGGCCACTACAATGAGCAGTTCTTC. Its protein product is CSARDLGGHYNEQFF.